The rows below give T cell receptor beta chains drawn from one sample of a study of identifying expanded T cells in peripheral blood. The method was immunoSEQ multiplex PCR; TCRdb's version includes in-frame clones alone and lacks a portion of them. Of approximately 100,000 clones listed, 88% are singletons. Sequenced input: blood. The receptors stem from a person aged 18-70 years in good health. The conserved cysteine and the conserved F or W are not part of the CDR3 here. The D gene is left open where the match is weak.

d_call: TRBD2; v_call: TRBV6-4; cdr3_aa: ASAELAGSTDTQY
d_call: -; v_call: TRBV6-4; cdr3_aa: ASSGGQNTGELF
d_call: -; v_call: TRBV7-9; cdr3_aa: ASRPHAASYTDTQY
d_call: -; v_call: TRBV18; cdr3_aa: ASSPPNREGGYT
d_call: TRBD1; v_call: TRBV5-1; cdr3_aa: ASSLAGQGNGHEQY
d_call: -; v_call: TRBV28; cdr3_aa: ASSFGKKLF
d_call: -; v_call: TRBV5-4; cdr3_aa: ASSLTQGAGELF
d_call: TRBD2; v_call: TRBV25-1; cdr3_aa: ASSELAGASTDTQY
d_call: TRBD2; v_call: TRBV7-2; cdr3_aa: ASSLDRPSGRAEQF
d_call: -; v_call: TRBV4-3; cdr3_aa: ASSQEEGSYEQY
d_call: -; v_call: TRBV10-2; cdr3_aa: ASSEPGLTETQY
d_call: -; v_call: TRBV10-3; cdr3_aa: AISGAGRDLGETQY
d_call: -; v_call: TRBV9; cdr3_aa: ASSSQWGRGDTGELF
d_call: TRBD1; v_call: TRBV28; cdr3_aa: ASSEQGAGGELF
d_call: TRBD1; v_call: TRBV6-5; cdr3_aa: ASSYVGTGRNEQF
d_call: -; v_call: TRBV27; cdr3_aa: ASTGGAPPYNEQF
d_call: -; v_call: TRBV6-6; cdr3_aa: ASTTGSYGYT
d_call: TRBD2; v_call: TRBV5-5; cdr3_aa: ASSLTGLAGITEQY
d_call: -; v_call: TRBV7-3; cdr3_aa: ASSSDGGARVEQF
d_call: TRBD1; v_call: TRBV7-9; cdr3_aa: ASSLAGQVEQY
d_call: TRBD2; v_call: TRBV2; cdr3_aa: ASSETSGSTDTQY
d_call: TRBD1; v_call: TRBV4-1; cdr3_aa: ASSQYVPRQGNQPQH
d_call: -; v_call: TRBV5-1; cdr3_aa: ASSPLLEGASSYEQY
d_call: TRBD2; v_call: TRBV2; cdr3_aa: ASSTAGGPDNIQY
d_call: TRBD2; v_call: TRBV7-2; cdr3_aa: ASSLVGGGGTDTQY
d_call: -; v_call: TRBV28; cdr3_aa: ASSGEGVLNYGYT
d_call: TRBD2; v_call: TRBV4-2; cdr3_aa: ASSQESLAGGPGEQY
d_call: TRBD1; v_call: TRBV6-1; cdr3_aa: ASRRLTGDNQPQH
d_call: -; v_call: TRBV5-6; cdr3_aa: ASSTGLTVSYEQY
d_call: TRBD2; v_call: TRBV7-2; cdr3_aa: ASSLRLAGGFPQETQY
d_call: -; v_call: TRBV7-2; cdr3_aa: ASSFRGGSGANVLT
d_call: -; v_call: TRBV11-2; cdr3_aa: ASSRQTIHEQY
d_call: -; v_call: TRBV11-3; cdr3_aa: ASSLHTDTQY
d_call: -; v_call: TRBV6-5; cdr3_aa: ASSQRGVGETQY
d_call: TRBD1; v_call: TRBV4-1; cdr3_aa: ASSPGTGIGPDTQY
d_call: TRBD1; v_call: TRBV10-3; cdr3_aa: ATGTGGNTIY
d_call: TRBD1; v_call: TRBV28; cdr3_aa: ASSSSTGVLGTDTQY
d_call: TRBD1; v_call: TRBV18; cdr3_aa: ASSPNRGLSYEQY
d_call: TRBD1; v_call: TRBV5-6; cdr3_aa: ASSVLTGDYGYT
d_call: -; v_call: TRBV5-6; cdr3_aa: ASSSRMDDGETQY
d_call: -; v_call: TRBV7-2; cdr3_aa: ASSLVAGNTDTQY
d_call: -; v_call: TRBV19; cdr3_aa: ASSISAQNEQF
d_call: -; v_call: TRBV7-2; cdr3_aa: ASSLWEDRSGANVLT
d_call: TRBD1; v_call: TRBV5-1; cdr3_aa: ASSSGGQGWTEAF
d_call: TRBD2; v_call: TRBV30; cdr3_aa: AWSVPTRGGETGANVLT
d_call: -; v_call: TRBV6-1; cdr3_aa: ASRDSTDTQY
d_call: -; v_call: TRBV6-1; cdr3_aa: ASSDGGVGEKLF
d_call: -; v_call: TRBV11-2; cdr3_aa: ASSLDGTHAGELF
d_call: -; v_call: TRBV6-4; cdr3_aa: ASSDGEPGELF
d_call: TRBD2; v_call: TRBV5-4; cdr3_aa: ASSSAGTSGAYEQY
d_call: TRBD2; v_call: TRBV13; cdr3_aa: ASSSLTLAGADTQY
d_call: TRBD2; v_call: TRBV19; cdr3_aa: ASSIAAGGGLNEQY
d_call: TRBD2; v_call: TRBV9; cdr3_aa: ASSAARLAGGGEQF
d_call: TRBD1; v_call: TRBV11-2; cdr3_aa: ASSPAQGALADTQY
d_call: -; v_call: TRBV23-1; cdr3_aa: ASSHTRDGRTQETQY
d_call: TRBD2; v_call: TRBV9; cdr3_aa: ASSVEASGASTDTQY